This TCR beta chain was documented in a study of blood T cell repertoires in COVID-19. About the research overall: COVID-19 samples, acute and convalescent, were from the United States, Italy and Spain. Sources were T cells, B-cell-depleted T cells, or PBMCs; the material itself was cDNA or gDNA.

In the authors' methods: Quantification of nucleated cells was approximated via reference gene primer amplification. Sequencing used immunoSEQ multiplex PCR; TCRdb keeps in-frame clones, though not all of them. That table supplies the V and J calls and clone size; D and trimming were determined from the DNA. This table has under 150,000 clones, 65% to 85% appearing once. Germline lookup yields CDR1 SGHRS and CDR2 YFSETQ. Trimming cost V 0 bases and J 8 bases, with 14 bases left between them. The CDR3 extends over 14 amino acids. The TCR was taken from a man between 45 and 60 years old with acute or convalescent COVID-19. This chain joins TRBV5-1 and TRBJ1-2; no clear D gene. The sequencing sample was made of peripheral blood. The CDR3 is CASSLGDRMSGYTF. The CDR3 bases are TGCGCCAGCAGCTTGGGTGATAGAATGTCGGGCTACACCTTC.